What follows describes a single TCR beta chain. Its target is unknown. The assay was immunoSEQ multiplex PCR, and TCRdb's table has in-frame clones only and misses some. The sample comprises approximately 75,000 clones, more than 75% of which are singletons, and approximately 5% rests with the top ten. This entry belongs to a study of radiation and T cells in renal cell carcinoma. The study, taken as a whole, reports: Top tumor clonotypes rose in blood 2 weeks post-radiation, then contracted. Without pretreatment biopsies, baseline tumor clonotype presence was undetermined.

Sample time point: blood 2 weeks post-SBRT. The treatment here: 15 Gy SBRT to primary tumor, nephrectomy 4 weeks later. Blood was sampled at baseline, 2 weeks and 4 weeks after SBRT. The patient's renal cell carcinoma had clear cell pathology. The CDR3 covers 17 residues. CDR1 and CDR2 (germline): PRHDT, FYEKMQ (reference sequence). V gave up 3 bases and J gave up 6 bases; unmatched junction bases: 12. The sequence was obtained from a man between 60 and 70 years old with renal cell carcinoma. The rearrangement joins TRBV13 to TRBJ2-2; 8 positions agree with TRBD1. The sequences come from blood, collected from a patient whose treatment included radiotherapy and nephrectomy. In nucleotides, the CDR3 is TGTGCCAGCAGCTTCAGTTCCCCGACAGGGGATTCCGGGGAGCTGTTTTTT. This sequence encodes CASSFSSPTGDSGELFF.